Below, 2 T cell receptor beta chains from the same sample are listed, as sequenced in a study of blood T cell repertoires in COVID-19. Some clones are missing from TCRdb's copy, which holds only in-frame ones; the method was immunoSEQ multiplex PCR. The repertoire has about 86,000 clones, around 82% of them found once; the top ten carry around 1.3%. The specimen sequenced was peripheral blood. The receptor source for this set is a woman of 80 years or more with acute or convalescent COVID-19.

The chain combines TRBV28 with TRBJ2-7; D gene ambiguous. Germline V gives CDR1 MDHEN, CDR2 SYDVKM. The V end lost 2 bases, the J end lost 3 bases, and 11 bases lay between the germline ends. This CDR3 contains 14 residues. The CDR3 region is CASSLIGPLYEQYF. DNA for the CDR3: TGTGCCAGCAGTTTAATTGGCCCCCTCTACGAGCAGTACTTC.

The chain has TRBV7-3 and TRBJ2-3; 16 positions match TRBD2. V shed 6 bases and J 4 bases; nucleotides not matched to a gene: 13. The germline V gene encodes CDR1 SGHTA and CDR2 FQGTGA. The CDR3 sequence is 19 residues long. The CDR3 DNA follows: TGTGCCAGCAGTTTACTCTTCTCCGGGACTAGCGGGGGGGCAGATACGCAGTATTTT. Residues: CASSLLFSGTSGGADTQYF.